Listed below are T cell receptor beta chains from one sample, sequenced in a study of blood T cell repertoires in COVID-19. The method was immunoSEQ multiplex PCR; TCRdb's version includes in-frame clones alone and lacks a portion of them. This table holds 55,000 to 85,000 clones, 70% to 75% found once. Specimen: peripheral blood. Every receptor here comes from a man in his fifties or sixties with acute or convalescent COVID-19. CDR3s include the opening cysteine and the closing phenylalanine or tryptophan. Fields, in order: J gene, clone size, V gene, D gene, CDR3 DNA, CDR3 protein. D genes are given only for firm matches. Size tells how often a clone was seen (once, few, many) or the class of an expanded clone, and some rows leave it out.

J: TRBJ1-1; size: few; V: TRBV19; D: .; DNA: TGTGCCAGTAGTATAGCCCTTTACACTGAAGCTTTCTTT; CDR3: CASSIALYTEAFF
J: TRBJ1-4; size: .; V: TRBV5-1; D: .; DNA: TGCGCCAGCAGCTTGAGTGGCGAAAAACTGTTTTTT; CDR3: CASSLSGEKLFF
J: TRBJ1-5; size: .; V: TRBV2; D: .; DNA: TGTGCCAGCAGTGAAGAGCGGGGCTGGGGGCCCCAGCATTTT; CDR3: CASSEERGWGPQHF
J: TRBJ2-5; size: .; V: TRBV7-3; D: TRBD2; DNA: TGTGCCAGCAGCCCAGGCCTAGCGGGGACACCCCAAGAGACCCAGTACTTC; CDR3: CASSPGLAGTPQETQYF
J: TRBJ2-7; size: .; V: TRBV27; D: .; DNA: TGTGCCAGCAGTCTCCCCCGGGTCGTTTACTACGAGCAGTACTTC; CDR3: CASSLPRVVYYEQYF
J: TRBJ1-1; size: .; V: TRBV27; D: .; DNA: TGTGCCAGCAGTTTAGACGGGGAGACTGAAGCTTTCTTT; CDR3: CASSLDGETEAFF
J: TRBJ2-6; size: .; V: TRBV7-3; D: .; DNA: TGTGCCAGCAGCTTAAACAGCTACCTCTCTGGGGCCAACGTCCTGACTTTC; CDR3: CASSLNSYLSGANVLTF
J: TRBJ2-2; size: .; V: TRBV5-1; D: .; DNA: TGCGCCAGCAGCTCCGGACTCTTATCGGAGGAGCTGTTTTTT; CDR3: CASSSGLLSEELFF
J: TRBJ1-4; size: .; V: TRBV4-1; D: .; DNA: TGCGCCAGCAGTCCAACGTCACGGGAGGCTAATGAAAAACTGTTTTTT; CDR3: CASSPTSREANEKLFF
J: TRBJ1-4; size: .; V: TRBV28; D: .; DNA: TGTGCCAGCAGGTCGCGCCCAGGGGTGGTTGAAAAACTGTTTTTT; CDR3: CASRSRPGVVEKLFF
J: TRBJ1-6; size: many; V: TRBV11-3; D: TRBD1; DNA: TGTGCCAGCAGCTTAGCAGGGGGCAGTTATTCACCCCTCCACTTT; CDR3: CASSLAGGSYSPLHF
J: TRBJ2-2; size: .; V: TRBV28; D: .; DNA: TGTGCCAGCAGCGACAGAAACTTGCCCGGGGAGCTGTTTTTT; CDR3: CASSDRNLPGELFF
J: TRBJ1-2; size: .; V: TRBV3-1/TRBV3-2; D: .; DNA: TGTGCCAGCAGCCAAGTACAGGAGAGTGGCTACACCTTC; CDR3: CASSQVQESGYTF
J: TRBJ2-7; size: .; V: TRBV3-1/TRBV3-2; D: TRBD1; DNA: TGTGCCAGCAGGGCAGGACAGGGGTTCCCCTACGAGCAGTACTTC; CDR3: CASRAGQGFPYEQYF
J: TRBJ1-5; size: .; V: TRBV6-5; D: TRBD1; DNA: TGTGCCAGCAGTAAGGGACAGGGAGAGGAGCAGCCCCAGCATTTT; CDR3: CASSKGQGEEQPQHF
J: TRBJ2-7; size: few; V: TRBV28; D: .; DNA: TGTGCCAGCAGTTCCGGAGGTGAGCAGTACTTC; CDR3: CASSSGGEQYF
J: TRBJ2-7; size: few; V: TRBV5-4; D: TRBD1; DNA: TGTGCCAGCAGCTTGGCTGACAGGGCGACCTACGAGCAGTACTTC; CDR3: CASSLADRATYEQYF
J: TRBJ2-7; size: .; V: TRBV3-1/TRBV3-2; D: TRBD2; DNA: TGTGCCAGCAGCCCAAGGAGCGGGAGACCGTACTTC; CDR3: CASSPRSGRPYF
J: TRBJ2-3; size: .; V: TRBV10-3; D: TRBD1; DNA: TGTGCCATCAGGACCGGGACAGATCCCACAGATACGCAGTATTTT; CDR3: CAIRTGTDPTDTQYF
J: TRBJ1-5; size: .; V: TRBV19; D: TRBD1; DNA: TGTGCCAGTAGTATCCGGGACAGGGGCAGTATGGTCAATCAGCCCCAGCATTTT; CDR3: CASSIRDRGSMVNQPQHF
J: TRBJ2-2; size: few; V: TRBV11-1; D: TRBD2; DNA: TGTGCCAGCAGCTTAGATGGGGAGGGCACCGGGGAGCTGTTTTTT; CDR3: CASSLDGEGTGELFF
J: TRBJ2-7; size: .; V: TRBV5-1; D: TRBD2; DNA: TGCGCCAGCAGCGCCAGACTAGCGGGAGAGTCCTACGAGCAGTACTTC; CDR3: CASSARLAGESYEQYF
J: TRBJ1-1; size: .; V: TRBV5-1; D: .; DNA: TGCGCCAGCAGCTTTCATGGGCCCAGCACTGAAGCTTTCTTT; CDR3: CASSFHGPSTEAFF
J: TRBJ2-1; size: once; V: TRBV11-3; D: TRBD2; DNA: TGTGCCAGCAGCTTTAGCGGGAGAGGGGAGCAGTTCTTC; CDR3: CASSFSGRGEQFF
J: TRBJ2-1; size: .; V: TRBV2; D: TRBD1; DNA: TGTGCCAGCAGCACAGGGGGTATGGGTGAGCAGTTCTTC; CDR3: CASSTGGMGEQFF
J: TRBJ2-3; size: .; V: TRBV6-5; D: .; DNA: TGTGCCAGCAGGCCGGGACTGGGCACAGATACGCAGTATTTT; CDR3: CASRPGLGTDTQYF
J: TRBJ2-7; size: .; V: TRBV2; D: .; DNA: TGTGCCAGCATAGGGGGCCGGACTACTGGTGAGCAGTACTTC; CDR3: CASIGGRTTGEQYF
J: TRBJ2-1; size: .; V: TRBV10-2; D: .; DNA: TGCGCCAGCAGTGAGGTACAGGATCCCTACAATGAGCAGTTCTTC; CDR3: CASSEVQDPYNEQFF
J: TRBJ2-1; size: .; V: TRBV24-1; D: TRBD2; DNA: TGTGCCACCAGTGATTTGCCGCCAGCGGGGGATACCTCCTACAATGAGCAGTTCTTC; CDR3: CATSDLPPAGDTSYNEQFF
J: TRBJ2-7; size: .; V: TRBV2; D: TRBD1; DNA: TGTGCCAGCAGTGATAACAGGGGCGAGCAGTACTTC; CDR3: CASSDNRGEQYF
J: TRBJ2-7; size: .; V: TRBV6-5; D: .; DNA: TGTGCCAGCAGTTACTGCCAGCGGGCCTCCTACGAGCAGTACTTC; CDR3: CASSYCQRASYEQYF
J: TRBJ2-3; size: few; V: TRBV6-6; D: TRBD2; DNA: TGTGCCAGCAGTGTCCGGGGGGACTGGGATACGCAGTATTTT; CDR3: CASSVRGDWDTQYF
J: TRBJ2-1; size: .; V: TRBV2; D: TRBD2; DNA: TGTGCCAGCTCCCAGACTAGCGGGGCTTACAATGAGCAGTTCTTC; CDR3: CASSQTSGAYNEQFF
J: TRBJ2-2; size: once; V: TRBV30; D: .; DNA: TGTGCCTGGAGTGACCGGAACAGGAACACCGGGGAGCTGTTTTTT; CDR3: CAWSDRNRNTGELFF
J: TRBJ2-3; size: .; V: TRBV5-1; D: .; DNA: TGCGCCAGCAGCTCGGTCAACCCCACAGATACGCAGTATTTT; CDR3: CASSSVNPTDTQYF
J: TRBJ1-5; size: .; V: TRBV2; D: .; DNA: TGTGCCAGCAGCCTCGCTGGACAAGTAAGCAATCAGCCCCAGCATTTT; CDR3: CASSLAGQVSNQPQHF
J: TRBJ2-5; size: once; V: TRBV29-1; D: TRBD2; DNA: TGCAGCGTTGTCGTCCTAGGGGAGGGATGGACCCAGTACTTC; CDR3: CSVVVLGEGWTQYF
J: TRBJ2-5; size: .; V: TRBV11-2; D: TRBD1; DNA: TGTGCCAGCAGCCGGGACAGAGGGGAGACCCAGTACTTC; CDR3: CASSRDRGETQYF
J: TRBJ2-1; size: .; V: TRBV29-1; D: TRBD2; DNA: TGCAGCGTTGTTACTAGCGGGGCTTACAATGAGCAGTTCTTC; CDR3: CSVVTSGAYNEQFF
J: TRBJ2-5; size: .; V: TRBV30; D: .; DNA: TGTGCCTGGAGCCTACGATCTTACTTTGACAGAAAGACCCAGTACTTC; CDR3: CAWSLRSYFDRKTQYF
J: TRBJ1-1; size: .; V: TRBV7-9; D: .; DNA: TGTGCCAGCAGCTTAGCGGCGGCCTATGAAGCTTTCTTT; CDR3: CASSLAAAYEAFF
J: TRBJ2-5; size: .; V: TRBV5-3; D: .; DNA: TGTGCCAGAAGCTTCCTCGGAGATGGGACCCAGTACTTC; CDR3: CARSFLGDGTQYF
J: TRBJ2-7; size: many; V: TRBV28; D: TRBD2; DNA: TGTGCCACCCGAATCTCGGCTAGCGGGGGAGAGCAGTACTTC; CDR3: CATRISASGGEQYF
J: TRBJ2-3; size: .; V: TRBV28; D: TRBD1; DNA: TGTGCCAGCAGTGGAAAGGGGGCGGTTAGCACAGATACGCAGTATTTT; CDR3: CASSGKGAVSTDTQYF
J: TRBJ2-1; size: many; V: TRBV20-1; D: .; DNA: TGCAGTGCAGTGGGCAGGAAAGAGCAGTTCTTC; CDR3: CSAVGRKEQFF
J: TRBJ1-5; size: .; V: TRBV6-5; D: .; DNA: TGTGCCAGCAGGGACACTTCCAATCAGCCCCAGCATTTT; CDR3: CASRDTSNQPQHF
J: TRBJ2-1; size: .; V: TRBV7-6; D: TRBD2; DNA: TGTGCCAGCAGCTTAACGACTAGCGGTTACAATGAGCAGTTCTTC; CDR3: CASSLTTSGYNEQFF
J: TRBJ2-1; size: .; V: TRBV4-1; D: TRBD1; DNA: TGCGCCAGCAGCCGTAATAGTGGGACAGGGGGCTTCAGTGAGCAGTTCTTC; CDR3: CASSRNSGTGGFSEQFF
J: TRBJ1-2; size: .; V: TRBV28; D: TRBD1; DNA: TGTGCCAGCAGTTCCCCAGGGGGCGGCTACACCTTC; CDR3: CASSSPGGGYTF
J: TRBJ2-5; size: .; V: TRBV2; D: .; DNA: TGTGCCAGCAGTGGGGACACGAGGGAGACCCAGTACTTC; CDR3: CASSGDTRETQYF
J: TRBJ1-1; size: .; V: TRBV18; D: .; DNA: TGTGCCAGCTCCGGAGCAGGGGACACTGAAGCTTTCTTT; CDR3: CASSGAGDTEAFF
J: TRBJ2-5; size: .; V: TRBV7-2; D: TRBD1; DNA: TGTGCCAGCAGACAAGACAGGGGTCAAGAGACCCAGTACTTC; CDR3: CASRQDRGQETQYF
J: TRBJ1-2; size: .; V: TRBV5-1; D: .; DNA: TGCGCCAGCAGCCTACCGCCGCTCTATGGCTACACCTTC; CDR3: CASSLPPLYGYTF
J: TRBJ2-5; size: .; V: TRBV7-3; D: TRBD2; DNA: TGTGCCAGCAGCCCACGGGCAGGGACTAGCTCTGAGACCCAGTACTTC; CDR3: CASSPRAGTSSETQYF